These 4 T cell receptor beta chains originate from one sample sequenced in a study of cytomegalovirus exposure and HLA in healthy donors. The PCR used 60 Vbeta and 13 Jbeta primers. Profiled with immunoSEQ multiplex PCR; TCRdb holds only in-frame clones, not every one. This sample has tens of thousands of clones, with roughly 84% found just once. The sample consisted of PBMCs. The receptors come from a young man in good health and CMV-seronegative.

V is TRBV7-3 and J is TRBJ2-2; TRBD2 matches at 8 bases. CDR1 and CDR2 (germline): SGHTA, FQGTGA. J was trimmed by 4 bases and V by 10 bases; bases with no gene match: 8. The CDR3 consists of 14 residues. The CDR3 region is CATKPGGGTGELFF. CDR3 in DNA: TGTGCCACTAAACCGGGAGGGGGCACCGGGGAGCTGTTTTTT. Full variable domain (remainder filled in from reference TRBV7-3 and TRBJ2-2): GAGVSQTPSNKVTEKGKYVELRCDPISGHTALYWYRQSLGQGPEFLIYFQGTGAADDSGLPNDRFFAVRPEGSVSTLKIQRTERGDSAVYLCATKPGGGTGELFFGEGSRLTVL.

This sequence joins TRBV11-2 and TRBJ2-7; TRBD1 is a possible D gene (6 bases). The CDR3 is 16 amino acids. Between the trimmed V and J ends, which lost 3 bases and 6 bases, there was a span of 21 bases. From germline, CDR1 is SGHAT and CDR2 FQNNGV. CDR3 in amino acids: CASSFRRQDTRGEQYF. The CDR3 DNA reads TGTGCCAGCAGCTTCCGCCGACAGGACACGAGGGGCGAGCAGTACTTC.

The chain recombines TRBV5-1 with TRBJ2-1; tentative D call: TRBD2 (5 bases). The CDR3 sequence is 16 residues long. V lost 1 base to trimming and J lost 4 bases, with 15 bases between them. CDR1 is SGHRS and CDR2 is YFSETQ in the germline V gene. CDR3 nucleotides: TGCGCCAGCAGCTTGTCGACGGGATCCTTATACAATGAGCAGTTCTTC. Protein: CASSLSTGSLYNEQFF.

The rearrangement joins TRBV4-1 to TRBJ2-1; the D gene is possibly TRBD2 (6 bases). The V gene's germline CDR1 is MGHRA and CDR2 YSYEKL. The CDR3 length is 15 residues. V lost 3 bases to trimming and J lost 2 bases, with 11 bases between them. The CDR3 bases are TGCGCCAGCAGCCAGGGCGGGACGGCCTACAATGAGCAGTTCTTC. It codes for CASSQGGTAYNEQFF.